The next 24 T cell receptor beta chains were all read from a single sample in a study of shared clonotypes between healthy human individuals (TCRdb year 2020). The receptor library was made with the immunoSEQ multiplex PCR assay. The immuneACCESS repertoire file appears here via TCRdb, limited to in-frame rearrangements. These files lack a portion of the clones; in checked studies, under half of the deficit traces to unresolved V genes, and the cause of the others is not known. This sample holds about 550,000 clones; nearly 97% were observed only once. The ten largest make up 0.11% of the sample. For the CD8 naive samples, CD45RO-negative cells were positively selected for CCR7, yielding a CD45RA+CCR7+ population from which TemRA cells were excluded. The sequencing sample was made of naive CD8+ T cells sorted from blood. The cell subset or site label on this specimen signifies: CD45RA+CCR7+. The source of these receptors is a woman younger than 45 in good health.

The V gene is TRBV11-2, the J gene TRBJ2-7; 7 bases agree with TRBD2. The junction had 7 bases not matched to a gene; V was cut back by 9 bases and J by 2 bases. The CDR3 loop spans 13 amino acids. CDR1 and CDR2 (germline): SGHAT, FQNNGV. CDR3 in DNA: TGTGCCAGTCGGGACTACCGAACCTACGAGCAGTACTTC. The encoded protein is CASRDYRTYEQYF.

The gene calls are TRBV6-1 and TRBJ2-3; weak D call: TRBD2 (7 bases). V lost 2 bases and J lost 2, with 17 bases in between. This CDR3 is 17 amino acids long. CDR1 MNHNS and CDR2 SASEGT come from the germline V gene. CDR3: CASSEPSGGGDTDTQYF. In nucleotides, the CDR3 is TGTGCCAGCAGTGAACCTAGCGGAGGGGGTGACACAGATACGCAGTATTTT.

The CDR3 loop is CASSNRGASSYEQYF. The CDR3 DNA reads as TGTGCCAGCAGTAACCGGGGGGCAAGCTCCTACGAGCAGTACTTC. V gene TRBV28 combines with J gene TRBJ2-7; D possibly corresponds to TRBD2 (7 bases). This CDR3 is 15 amino acids long. Trimming stripped 5 bases from V and 0 bases from J, with 14 bases between. In germline, CDR1 is MDHEN, CDR2 SYDVKM.

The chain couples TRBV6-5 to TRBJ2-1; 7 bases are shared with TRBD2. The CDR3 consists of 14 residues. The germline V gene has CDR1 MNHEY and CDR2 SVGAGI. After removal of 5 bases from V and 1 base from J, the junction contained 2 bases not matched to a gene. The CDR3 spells CASSGAGSYNEQFF. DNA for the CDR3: TGTGCCAGCAGTGGAGCGGGATCCTACAATGAGCAGTTCTTC.

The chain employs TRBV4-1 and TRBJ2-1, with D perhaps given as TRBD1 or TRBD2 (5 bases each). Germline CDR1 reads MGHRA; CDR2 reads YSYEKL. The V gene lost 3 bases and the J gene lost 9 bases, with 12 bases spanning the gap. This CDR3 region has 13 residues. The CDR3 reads CASSQGPFPEQFF. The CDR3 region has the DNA TGCGCCAGCAGCCAGGGACCCTTCCCTGAGCAGTTCTTC.

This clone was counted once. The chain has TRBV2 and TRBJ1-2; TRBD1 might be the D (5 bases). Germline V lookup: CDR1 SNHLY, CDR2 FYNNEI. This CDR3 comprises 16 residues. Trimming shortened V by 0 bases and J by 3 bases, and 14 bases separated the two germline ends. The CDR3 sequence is CASSEARRTFHYGYTF. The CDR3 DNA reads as TGTGCCAGCAGTGAAGCGCGGAGGACATTTCACTATGGCTACACCTTC.

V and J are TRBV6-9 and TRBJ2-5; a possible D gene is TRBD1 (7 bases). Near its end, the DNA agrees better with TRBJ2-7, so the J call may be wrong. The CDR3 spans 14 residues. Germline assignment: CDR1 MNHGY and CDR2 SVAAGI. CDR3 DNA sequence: TGTGCCAGCAGCCCCGGAGGGGGCGGGTACGAGCAGTACTTC. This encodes CASSPGGGGYEQYF.

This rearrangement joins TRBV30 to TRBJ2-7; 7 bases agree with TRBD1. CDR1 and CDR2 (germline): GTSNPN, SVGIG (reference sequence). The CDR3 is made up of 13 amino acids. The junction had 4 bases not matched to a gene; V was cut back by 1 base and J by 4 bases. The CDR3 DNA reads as TGTGCCTGGAGTGGGGACAGACTATACGAGCAGTACTTC. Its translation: CAWSGDRLYEQYF. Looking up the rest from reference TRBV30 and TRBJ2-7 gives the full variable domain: SQTIHQWPATLVQPVGSPLSLECTVEGTSNPNLYWYRQAAGRGLQLLFYSVGIGQISSEVPQNLSASRPQDRQFILSSKKLLLSDSGFYLCAWSGDRLYEQYFGPGTRLTVT.

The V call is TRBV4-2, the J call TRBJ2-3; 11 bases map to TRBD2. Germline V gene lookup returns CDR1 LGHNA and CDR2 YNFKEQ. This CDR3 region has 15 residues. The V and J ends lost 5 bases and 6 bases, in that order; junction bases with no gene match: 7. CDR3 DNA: TGTGCCAGCAGCTTGGGGATAGCGGGAGGGGATACGCAGTATTTT. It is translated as CASSLGIAGGDTQYF.

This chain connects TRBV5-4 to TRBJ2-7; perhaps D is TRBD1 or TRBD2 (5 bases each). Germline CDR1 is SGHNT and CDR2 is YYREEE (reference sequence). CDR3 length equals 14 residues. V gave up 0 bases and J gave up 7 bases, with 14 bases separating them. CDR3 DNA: TGTGCCAGCAGCTTGGACCGGGGCCAGGGAGAGCAGTACTTC. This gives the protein CASSLDRGQGEQYF.

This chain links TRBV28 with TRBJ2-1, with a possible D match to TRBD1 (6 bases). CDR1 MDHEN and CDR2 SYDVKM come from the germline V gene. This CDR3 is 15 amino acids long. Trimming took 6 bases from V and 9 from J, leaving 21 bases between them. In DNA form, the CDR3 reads TGTGCCAGCAGCCATGGACAGCTAAGAAGGGGTGAGCAGTTCTTC. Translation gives CASSHGQLRRGEQFF.

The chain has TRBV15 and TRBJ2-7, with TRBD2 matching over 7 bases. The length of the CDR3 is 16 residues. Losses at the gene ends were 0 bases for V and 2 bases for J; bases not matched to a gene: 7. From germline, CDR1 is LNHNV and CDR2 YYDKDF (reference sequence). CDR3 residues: CATSREPRGSTYEQYF. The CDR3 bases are TGTGCCACCAGCAGAGAACCCCGCGGGAGTACCTACGAGCAGTACTTC.

CDR3 protein: CASSAGLAGDETQYF. The DNA of the CDR3 is TGTGCCAGCAGCGCGGGACTAGCGGGAGATGAGACCCAGTACTTC. This chain links TRBV13 with TRBJ2-5; 14 bases fit TRBD2. Germline lookup yields CDR1 PRHDT and CDR2 FYEKMQ (reference sequence). CDR3 length: 15 amino acids. V dropped 5 bases and J dropped 5; count of bases not matched to a gene: 4.

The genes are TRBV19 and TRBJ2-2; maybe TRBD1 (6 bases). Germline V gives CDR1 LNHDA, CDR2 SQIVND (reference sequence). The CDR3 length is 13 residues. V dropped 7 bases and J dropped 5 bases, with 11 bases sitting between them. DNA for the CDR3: TGTGCCAGTACGACAGGATTTACCGGGGAGCTGTTTTTT. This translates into CASTTGFTGELFF.

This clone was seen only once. CDR3 in amino acids: CASTPRAGEPQHF. The CDR3 coding sequence is TGTGCCAGCACCCCTCGCGCGGGGGAGCCCCAGCATTTT. This sequence joins TRBV28 and TRBJ1-5; D possibly corresponds to TRBD1 (5 bases). The germline CDR1 and CDR2 sequences are MDHEN and SYDVKM. Trimming removed 7 bases from V and 8 bases from J, with 15 bases in between. The CDR3 has 13 residues.

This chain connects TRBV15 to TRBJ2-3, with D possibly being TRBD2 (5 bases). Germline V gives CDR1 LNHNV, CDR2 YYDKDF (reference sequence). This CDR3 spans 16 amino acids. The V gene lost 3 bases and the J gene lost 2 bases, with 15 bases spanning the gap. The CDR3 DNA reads TGTGCCACCAGCAGGAACGGGAACTCGGTCACAGATACGCAGTATTTT. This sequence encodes CATSRNGNSVTDTQYF.

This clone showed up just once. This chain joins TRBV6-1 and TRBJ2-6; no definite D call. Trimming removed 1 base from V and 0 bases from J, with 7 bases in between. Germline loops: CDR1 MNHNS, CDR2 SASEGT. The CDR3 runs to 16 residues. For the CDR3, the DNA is TGTGCCAGCAGTGAAGATACCTACTCTGGGGCCAACGTCCTGACTTTC. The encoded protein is CASSEDTYSGANVLTF.

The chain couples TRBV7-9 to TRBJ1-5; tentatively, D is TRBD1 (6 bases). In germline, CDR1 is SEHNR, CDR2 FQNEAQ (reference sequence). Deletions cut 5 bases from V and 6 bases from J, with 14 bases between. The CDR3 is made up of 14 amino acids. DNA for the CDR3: TGTGCCAGCAGCCCAGAAACAGGGATTCAGCCCCAGCATTTT. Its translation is CASSPETGIQPQHF.

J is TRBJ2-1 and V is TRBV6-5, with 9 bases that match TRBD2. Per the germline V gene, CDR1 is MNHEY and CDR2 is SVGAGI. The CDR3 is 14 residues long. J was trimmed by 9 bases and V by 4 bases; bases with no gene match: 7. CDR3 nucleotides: TGTGCCAGCAGTTTGTATAGCGGGAGTCCTGAGCAGTTCTTC. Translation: CASSLYSGSPEQFF.

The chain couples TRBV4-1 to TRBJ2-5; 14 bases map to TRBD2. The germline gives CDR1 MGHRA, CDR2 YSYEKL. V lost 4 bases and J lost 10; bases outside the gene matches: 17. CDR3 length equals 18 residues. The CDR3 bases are TGCGCCAGCAGCCGGGCCGTGGGACTAGCGGGGGACCTCGGGGGCCAGTACTTC. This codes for CASSRAVGLAGDLGGQYF.

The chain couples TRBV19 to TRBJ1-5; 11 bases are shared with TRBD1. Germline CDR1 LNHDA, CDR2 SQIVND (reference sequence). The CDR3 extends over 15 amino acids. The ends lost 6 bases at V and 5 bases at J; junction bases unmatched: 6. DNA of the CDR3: TGTGCCAGTAGAGAGTGGGACAGGGGGGATCAGCCCCAGCATTTT. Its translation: CASREWDRGDQPQHF. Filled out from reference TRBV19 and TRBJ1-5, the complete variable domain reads DGGITQSPKYLFRKEGQNVTLSCEQNLNHDAMYWYRQDPGQGLRLIYYSQIVNDFQKGDIAEGYSVSREKKESFPLTVTSAQKNPTAFYLCASREWDRGDQPQHFGDGTRLSIL.

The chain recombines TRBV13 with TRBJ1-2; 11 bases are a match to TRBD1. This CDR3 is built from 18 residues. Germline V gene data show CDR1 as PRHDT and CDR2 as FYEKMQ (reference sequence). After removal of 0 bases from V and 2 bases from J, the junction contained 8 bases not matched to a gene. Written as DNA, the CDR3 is TGTGCCAGCAGCTTAGGCAAAGGGACAGGGGGAACAAACTATGGCTACACCTTC. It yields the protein CASSLGKGTGGTNYGYTF.

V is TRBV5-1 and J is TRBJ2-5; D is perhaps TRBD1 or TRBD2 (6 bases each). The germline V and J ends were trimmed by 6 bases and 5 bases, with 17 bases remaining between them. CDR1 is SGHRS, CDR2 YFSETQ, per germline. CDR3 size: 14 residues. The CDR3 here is CASTLMGGRETQYF. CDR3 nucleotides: TGCGCCAGCACCCTTATGGGGGGCCGGGAGACCCAGTACTTC. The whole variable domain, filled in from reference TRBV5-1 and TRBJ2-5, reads KAGVTQTPRYLIKTRGQQVTLSCSPISGHRSVSWYQQTPGQGLQFLFEYFSETQRNKGNFPGRFSGRQFSNSRSEMNVSTLELGDSALYLCASTLMGGRETQYFGPGTRLLVL.

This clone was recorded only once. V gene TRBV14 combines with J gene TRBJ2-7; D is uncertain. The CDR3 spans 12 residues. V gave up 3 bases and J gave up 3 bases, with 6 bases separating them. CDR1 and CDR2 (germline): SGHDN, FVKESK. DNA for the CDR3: TGTGCCAGCAGCCAGACCAACTACGAGCAGTACTTC. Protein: CASSQTNYEQYF. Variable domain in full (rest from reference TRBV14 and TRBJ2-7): EAGVTQFPSHSVIEKGQTVTLRCDPISGHDNLYWYRRVMGKEIKFLLHFVKESKQDESGMPNNRFLAERTGGTYSTLKVQPAELEDSGVYFCASSQTNYEQYFGPGTRLTVT.